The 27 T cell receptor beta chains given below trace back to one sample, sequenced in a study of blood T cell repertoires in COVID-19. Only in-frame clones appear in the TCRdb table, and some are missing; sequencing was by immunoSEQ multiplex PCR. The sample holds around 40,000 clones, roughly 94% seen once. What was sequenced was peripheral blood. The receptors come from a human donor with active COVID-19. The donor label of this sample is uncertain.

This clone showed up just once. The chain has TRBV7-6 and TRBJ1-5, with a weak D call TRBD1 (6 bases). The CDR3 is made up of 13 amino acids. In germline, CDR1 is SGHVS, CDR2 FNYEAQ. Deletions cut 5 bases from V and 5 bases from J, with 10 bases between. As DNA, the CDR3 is TGTGCCAGCAGCCCCCGACAGGATCAGCCCCAGCATTTT. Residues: CASSPRQDQPQHF. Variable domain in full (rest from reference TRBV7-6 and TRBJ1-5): GAGVSQSPRYKVTKRGQDVALRCDPISGHVSLYWYRQALGQGPEFLTYFNYEAQQDKSGLPNDRFSAERPEGSISTLTIQRTEQRDSAMYRCASSPRQDQPQHFGDGTRLSIL.

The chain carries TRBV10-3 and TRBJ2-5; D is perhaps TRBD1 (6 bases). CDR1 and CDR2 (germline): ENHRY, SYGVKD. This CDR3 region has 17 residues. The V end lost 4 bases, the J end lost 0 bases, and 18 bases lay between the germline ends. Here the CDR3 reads CAISGGAGSGDQETQYF. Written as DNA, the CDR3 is TGTGCCATCAGTGGGGGCGCCGGGTCAGGGGACCAAGAGACCCAGTACTTC.

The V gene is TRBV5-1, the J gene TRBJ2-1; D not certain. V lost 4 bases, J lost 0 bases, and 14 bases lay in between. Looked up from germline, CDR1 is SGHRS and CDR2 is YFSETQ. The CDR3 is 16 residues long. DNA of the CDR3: TGCGCCAGCAGCAGTGACACCGCTGTCTCCTACAATGAGCAGTTCTTC. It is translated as CASSSDTAVSYNEQFF.

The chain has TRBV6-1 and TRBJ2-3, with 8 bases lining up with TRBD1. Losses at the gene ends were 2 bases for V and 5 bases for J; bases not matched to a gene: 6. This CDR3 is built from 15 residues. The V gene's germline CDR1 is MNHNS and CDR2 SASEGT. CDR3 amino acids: CASSEMDRAGDTQYF. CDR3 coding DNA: TGTGCCAGCAGTGAAATGGACAGGGCGGGAGATACGCAGTATTTT.

CDR3 nucleotides: TGTGCCAGCAGCCAAGGGGGGCAGGGATCAGATACGCAGTATTTT. Its translation: CASSQGGQGSDTQYF. The V call is TRBV4-2, the J call TRBJ2-3; D might be TRBD1 (6 bases). The CDR3 runs 15 residues. The germline gives CDR1 LGHNA, CDR2 YNFKEQ. V lost 1 base and J 4 bases, leaving 12 bases between the germline ends.

CDR3: CASSVLAGGQDKNIQYF. As DNA, the CDR3 is TGTGCCAGCAGCGTACTAGCGGGGGGCCAGGACAAAAACATTCAGTACTTC. This rearrangement joins TRBV9 to TRBJ2-4, with TRBD2 identical over 11 bases. From germline, CDR1 is SGDLS and CDR2 YYNGEE. This CDR3 is 17 amino acids long. Trimming removed 1 base from V and 3 bases from J; junction bases left unmatched: 6.

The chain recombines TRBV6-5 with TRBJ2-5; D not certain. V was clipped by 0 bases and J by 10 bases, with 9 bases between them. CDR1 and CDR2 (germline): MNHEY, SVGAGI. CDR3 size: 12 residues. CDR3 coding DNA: TGTGCCAGCAGTTACTCTAACGGTAACCAGTACTTC. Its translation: CASSYSNGNQYF.

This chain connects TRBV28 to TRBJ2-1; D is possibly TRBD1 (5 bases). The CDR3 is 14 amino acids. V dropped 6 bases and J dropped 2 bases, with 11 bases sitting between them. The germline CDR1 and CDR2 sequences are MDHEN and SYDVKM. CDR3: CASRGPGPYNEQFF. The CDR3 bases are TGTGCCAGCAGGGGGCCAGGCCCCTACAATGAGCAGTTCTTC.

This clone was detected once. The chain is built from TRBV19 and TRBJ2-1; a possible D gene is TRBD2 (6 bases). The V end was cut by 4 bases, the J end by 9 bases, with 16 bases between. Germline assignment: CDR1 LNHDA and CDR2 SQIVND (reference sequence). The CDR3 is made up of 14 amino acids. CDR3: CASSKRERFLEQFF. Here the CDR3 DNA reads TGTGCCAGTAGTAAACGGGAGCGGTTCCTTGAGCAGTTCTTC.

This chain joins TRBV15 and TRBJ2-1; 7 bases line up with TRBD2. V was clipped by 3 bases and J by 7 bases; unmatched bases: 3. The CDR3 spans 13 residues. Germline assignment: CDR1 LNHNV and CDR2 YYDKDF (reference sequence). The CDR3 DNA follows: TGTGCCACCAGCAGGGGCGGGGGAAATGAGCAGTTCTTC. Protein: CATSRGGGNEQFF.

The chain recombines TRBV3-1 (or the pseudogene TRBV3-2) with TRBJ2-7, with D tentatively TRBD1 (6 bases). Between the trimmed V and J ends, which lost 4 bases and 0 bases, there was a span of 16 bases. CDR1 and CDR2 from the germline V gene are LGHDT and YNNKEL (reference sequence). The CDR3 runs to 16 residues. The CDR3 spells CASSPPGQGFSYEQYF. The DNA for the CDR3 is TGTGCCAGCAGCCCGCCCGGGCAGGGGTTCTCCTACGAGCAGTACTTC.

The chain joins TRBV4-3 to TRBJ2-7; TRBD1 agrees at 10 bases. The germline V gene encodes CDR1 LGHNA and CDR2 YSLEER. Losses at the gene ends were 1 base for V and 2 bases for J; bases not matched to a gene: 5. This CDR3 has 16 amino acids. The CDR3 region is CASSQVRQGAAYEQYF. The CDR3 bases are TGCGCCAGCAGCCAAGTCCGACAGGGGGCAGCCTACGAGCAGTACTTC.

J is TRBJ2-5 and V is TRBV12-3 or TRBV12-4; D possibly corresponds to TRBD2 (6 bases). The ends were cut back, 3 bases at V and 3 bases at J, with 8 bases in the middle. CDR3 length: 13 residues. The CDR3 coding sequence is TGTGCCAGCAGTTTTCTAGCGAAAGAGACCCAGTACTTC. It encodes CASSFLAKETQYF.

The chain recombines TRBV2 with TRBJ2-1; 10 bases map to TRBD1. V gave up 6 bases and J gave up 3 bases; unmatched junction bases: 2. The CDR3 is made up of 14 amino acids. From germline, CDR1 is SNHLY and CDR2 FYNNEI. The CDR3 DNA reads TGTGCCAGCAGGGGACAGGGGTTCTACAATGAGCAGTTCTTC. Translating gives CASRGQGFYNEQFF.

The CDR3 protein is CASSQGVGGNYGYTF. CDR3 sequence (DNA): TGTGCCAGCAGCCAAGGGGTCGGGGGGAACTATGGCTACACCTTC. The chain joins TRBV4-2 to TRBJ1-2; the D gene is possibly TRBD1 (5 bases). Germline V CDR1 and CDR2: LGHNA, YNFKEQ. The CDR3 sequence is 15 residues long. V was pared by 1 base and J by 2 bases, with 11 bases between.

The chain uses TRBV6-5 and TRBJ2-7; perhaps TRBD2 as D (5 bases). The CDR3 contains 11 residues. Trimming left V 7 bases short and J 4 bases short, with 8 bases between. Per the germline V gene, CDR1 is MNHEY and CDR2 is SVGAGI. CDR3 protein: CASTRGYEQYF. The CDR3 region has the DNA TGTGCCAGCACCCGAGGGTACGAGCAGTACTTC.

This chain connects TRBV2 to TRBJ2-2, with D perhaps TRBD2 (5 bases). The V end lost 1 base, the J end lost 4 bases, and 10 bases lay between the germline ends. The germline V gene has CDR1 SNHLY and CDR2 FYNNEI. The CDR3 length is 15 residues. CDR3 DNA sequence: TGTGCCAGCAGTGAAGTGAAGGCGGGCACCGGGGAGCTGTTTTTT. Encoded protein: CASSEVKAGTGELFF.

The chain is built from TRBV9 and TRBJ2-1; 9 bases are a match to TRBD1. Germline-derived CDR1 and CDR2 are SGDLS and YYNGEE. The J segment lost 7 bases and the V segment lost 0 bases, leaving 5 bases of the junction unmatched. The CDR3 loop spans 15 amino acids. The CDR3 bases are TGTGCCAGCAGCGTAGCTGGGACAGGGACGAATGAGCAGTTCTTC. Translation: CASSVAGTGTNEQFF.

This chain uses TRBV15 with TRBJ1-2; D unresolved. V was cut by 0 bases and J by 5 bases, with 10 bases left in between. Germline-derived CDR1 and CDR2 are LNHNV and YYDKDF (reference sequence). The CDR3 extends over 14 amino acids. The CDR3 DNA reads TGTGCCACCAGCAGAGATATCGGTCAATATGGCTACACCTTC. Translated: CATSRDIGQYGYTF.

The CDR3, as DNA: TGTGCCAGTAGTATAGCCCGGGACAGGCTAAACTATGGCTACACCTTC. It specifies CASSIARDRLNYGYTF. V usage is TRBV19 and J usage is TRBJ1-2, with 8 bases fitting TRBD1. V was pared by 1 base and J by 2 bases, with 6 bases of the junction left unmatched. This CDR3 contains 16 residues. From germline, CDR1 is LNHDA and CDR2 SQIVND (reference sequence). The full variable domain, rest sourced from reference TRBV19 and TRBJ1-2, is DGGITQSPKYLFRKEGQNVTLSCEQNLNHDAMYWYRQDPGQGLRLIYYSQIVNDFQKGDIAEGYSVSREKKESFPLTVTSAQKNPTAFYLCASSIARDRLNYGYTFGSGTRLTVV.

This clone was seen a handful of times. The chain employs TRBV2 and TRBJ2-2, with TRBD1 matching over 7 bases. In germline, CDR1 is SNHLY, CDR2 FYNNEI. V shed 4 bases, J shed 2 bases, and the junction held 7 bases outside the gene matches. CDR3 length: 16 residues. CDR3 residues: CASSAQGTKNTGELFF. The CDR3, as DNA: TGTGCCAGCAGTGCACAGGGGACCAAAAACACCGGGGAGCTGTTTTTT.

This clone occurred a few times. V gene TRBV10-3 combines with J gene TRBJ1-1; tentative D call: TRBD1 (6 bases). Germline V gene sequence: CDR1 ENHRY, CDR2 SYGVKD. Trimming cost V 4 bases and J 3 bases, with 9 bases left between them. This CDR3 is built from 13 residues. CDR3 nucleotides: TGTGCCATCAGTGCCAGGGGAGACACTGAAGCTTTCTTT. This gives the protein CAISARGDTEAFF.

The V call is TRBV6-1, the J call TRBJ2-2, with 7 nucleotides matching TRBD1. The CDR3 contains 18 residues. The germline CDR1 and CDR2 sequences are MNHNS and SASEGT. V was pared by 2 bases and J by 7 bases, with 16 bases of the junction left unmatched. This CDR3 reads CASSERAGGARMGGELFF. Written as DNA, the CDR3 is TGTGCCAGCAGTGAACGTGCAGGGGGTGCCCGGATGGGCGGGGAGCTGTTTTTT.

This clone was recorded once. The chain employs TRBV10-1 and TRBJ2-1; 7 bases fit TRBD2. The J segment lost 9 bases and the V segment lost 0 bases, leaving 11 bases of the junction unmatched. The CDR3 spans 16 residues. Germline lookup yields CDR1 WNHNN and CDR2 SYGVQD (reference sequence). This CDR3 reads CASSESRASGPGEQFF. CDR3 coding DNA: TGCGCCAGCAGTGAGTCTAGGGCTAGCGGCCCTGGTGAGCAGTTCTTC.

The CDR3 reads CASSAGALAGAYEQYF. The CDR3 region has the DNA TGTGCCAGCAGCGCGGGGGCACTAGCGGGAGCCTACGAGCAGTACTTC. This sequence joins TRBV9 and TRBJ2-7, with 11 bases matching TRBD2. With 3 bases clipped from V and 2 bases from J, the junction kept 7 bases outside the gene matches. The CDR3 sequence is 16 residues long. Per germline, CDR1 SGDLS and CDR2 YYNGEE.

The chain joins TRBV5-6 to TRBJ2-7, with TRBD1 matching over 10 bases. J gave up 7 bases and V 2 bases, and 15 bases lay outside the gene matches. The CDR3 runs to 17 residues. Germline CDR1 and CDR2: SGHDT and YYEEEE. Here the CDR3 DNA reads TGTGCCAGCAGCTTCTGGTCCGGGACAGGGGTAAGCAGAGAGCAGTACTTC. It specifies CASSFWSGTGVSREQYF.

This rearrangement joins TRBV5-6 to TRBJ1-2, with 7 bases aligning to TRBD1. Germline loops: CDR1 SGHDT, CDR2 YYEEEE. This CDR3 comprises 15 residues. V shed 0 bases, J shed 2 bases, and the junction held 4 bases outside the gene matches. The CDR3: CASSLVDRTNYGYTF. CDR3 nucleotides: TGTGCCAGCAGCTTGGTGGACAGGACAAACTATGGCTACACCTTC.